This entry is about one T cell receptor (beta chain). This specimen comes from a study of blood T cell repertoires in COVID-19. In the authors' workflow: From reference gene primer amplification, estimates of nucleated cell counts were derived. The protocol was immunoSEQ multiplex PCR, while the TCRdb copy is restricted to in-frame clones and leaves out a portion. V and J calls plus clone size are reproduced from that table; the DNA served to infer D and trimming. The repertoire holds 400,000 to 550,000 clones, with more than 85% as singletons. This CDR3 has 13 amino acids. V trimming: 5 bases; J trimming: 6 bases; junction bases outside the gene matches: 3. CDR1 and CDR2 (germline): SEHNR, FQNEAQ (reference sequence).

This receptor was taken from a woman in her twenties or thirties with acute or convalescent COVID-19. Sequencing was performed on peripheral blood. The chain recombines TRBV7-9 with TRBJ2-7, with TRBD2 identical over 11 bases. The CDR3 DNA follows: TGTGCCAGCAGCCCGGGGACTAGCGGCGAGCAGTACTTC. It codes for CASSPGTSGEQYF.